This TCR beta chain appears in the sequencing data of a study of early T cells in non-severe SARS-CoV-2 infection. The wider study: RNA in bulk from unsorted whole blood was sequenced, and chains were unpaired. Study conclusions and caveats: VDJdb-based annotation leaned toward anti-spike CD8 responses and missed private and CD4 specificities.

Per germline, CDR1 MNHEY and CDR2 SVGEGT. This CDR3 spans 12 amino acids. V was pared by 0 bases and J by 6 bases, with 5 bases between. TCRdb analysed the 5' RACE reads with MiXCR anew, one entry per CDR3 protein. The sample consists of 25,000 to 35,000 distinct CDR3 sequences, approximately 6.3% of them appearing once. Points on this clonotype: Its antigen is still unknown.

This chain links TRBV6-2 or TRBV6-3 with TRBJ2-5; no definite D call. Sequencing was carried out using whole blood. The clonotype comes from an adult who was a healthcare worker with PCR-confirmed SARS-CoV-2 infection or an uninfected control (not recorded which). The CDR3 is CASSYSSKTQYF. CDR3 DNA: TGTGCCAGCAGTTACTCGTCCAAGACCCAGTACTTC.